This passage covers 18 T cell receptor beta chains from one sample sequenced in a study of T cells after somatic rescue of genetic block. Sequencing used immunoSEQ multiplex PCR; TCRdb keeps in-frame clones, though not all of them. The table has 80,000 to 100,000 clones, 85% to 90% seen once. Sequenced material: peripheral blood mononuclear cells (PBMCs). These receptors came from a woman aged 18 to 35.

The rearrangement uses TRBV4-1 and TRBJ2-7; D may be TRBD1 (5 bases). The CDR3 contains 16 residues. Trimming removed 0 bases from V and 1 base from J, with 13 bases in between. Germline values: CDR1 MGHRA, CDR2 YSYEKL. CDR3 sequence (DNA): TGCGCCAGCAGCCAAGAGAAGGGGCTACGGTCCTACGAGCAGTACTTC. Amino acids: CASSQEKGLRSYEQYF.

This clone was observed a few times. The V and J genes are TRBV5-1 and TRBJ1-1; 9 bases line up with TRBD1. This CDR3 is 14 amino acids long. Per germline, CDR1 SGHRS and CDR2 YFSETQ. The J segment lost 11 bases and the V segment lost 6 bases, leaving 14 bases of the junction unmatched. Here the CDR3 DNA reads TGCGCCAGCAACTCGGGACAGGGAGTTCGGGGGGCTTTCTTT. Residues: CASNSGQGVRGAFF.

This rearrangement joins TRBV27 to TRBJ2-7; D might be TRBD1 or TRBD2, each matching 5 bases. Trimming took 8 bases from V and 6 from J, leaving 29 bases between them. The CDR3 covers 17 residues. Germline CDR1 reads MNHEY; CDR2 reads SMNVEV (reference sequence). The CDR3 loop is CASGLQSSGTEQPEQYF. The CDR3 DNA reads TGTGCCAGCGGGTTACAATCTTCCGGGACGGAACAACCCGAGCAGTACTTC.

The chain is built from TRBV14 and TRBJ2-5; TRBD2 might be the D (6 bases). From germline, CDR1 is SGHDN and CDR2 FVKESK. The V gene lost 2 bases and the J gene lost 1 base, with 14 bases spanning the gap. This CDR3 is 16 amino acids long. CDR3 protein: CASSQNLRGFQETQYF. The CDR3 coding sequence is TGTGCCAGCAGCCAAAATCTCCGGGGGTTCCAAGAGACCCAGTACTTC.

This clone was detected once. The rearrangement joins TRBV28 to TRBJ1-2; D unresolved. Germline CDR1 is MDHEN and CDR2 is SYDVKM. Trimming pared 1 base from V and 2 bases from J, leaving 8 bases between. This CDR3 is built from 14 residues. CDR3 in DNA: TGTGCCAGCAGTTTATATTTCGGGAACTATGGCTACACCTTC. Translated: CASSLYFGNYGYTF.

The chain has TRBV27 and TRBJ1-5; D gene ambiguous. CDR3 size: 15 residues. Per the germline V gene, CDR1 is MNHEY and CDR2 is SMNVEV (reference sequence). The V end was cut by 5 bases, the J end by 6 bases, with 17 bases between. The CDR3 DNA reads as TGTGCCAGCAGTAAAACCCGGGGATTTAGTCAGCCCCAGCATTTT. Encoded protein: CASSKTRGFSQPQHF.

This clone was seen a single time. This chain links TRBV2 with TRBJ2-1; perhaps TRBD1 as D (6 bases). Germline loops: CDR1 SNHLY, CDR2 FYNNEI. The CDR3 is made up of 16 amino acids. V shed 6 bases and J shed 0 bases, with 15 bases lying between them. In DNA, the CDR3 is TGTGCCAGCAGCGTCGGGACAACGAGCTCCTACAATGAGCAGTTCTTC. It yields the protein CASSVGTTSSYNEQFF.

The chain has TRBV30 and TRBJ1-2, with unresolved D. V lost 4 bases to trimming and J lost 0 bases, with 9 bases between them. CDR1 and CDR2 from the germline V gene are GTSNPN and SVGIG (reference sequence). The CDR3 has 13 amino acids. The CDR3: CAWNLLANYGYTF. DNA for the CDR3: TGTGCCTGGAACCTCCTAGCTAACTATGGCTACACCTTC.

V gene TRBV5-1 combines with J gene TRBJ2-3; D is possibly TRBD2 (5 bases). Germline V CDR1 and CDR2: SGHRS, YFSETQ. The length of the CDR3 is 12 residues. V was pared by 4 bases and J by 6 bases, with 9 bases between. CDR3 region: CASSPPGDTQYF. The CDR3 DNA reads TGCGCCAGCAGCCCGCCGGGGGATACGCAGTATTTT.

The chain links TRBV4-1 to TRBJ2-7, with D tentatively TRBD2 (6 bases). The CDR3 contains 14 residues. Between the trimmed V and J ends, which lost 1 base and 6 bases, there was a span of 13 bases. The germline CDR1 and CDR2 sequences are MGHRA and YSYEKL. CDR3 coding DNA: TGCGCCAGCAGCCAAGCTGCGGGAAAATTCGAGCAGTACTTC. It is translated as CASSQAAGKFEQYF.

The gene calls are TRBV19 and TRBJ1-5, with D maybe TRBD1 (5 bases). V lost 7 bases and J 4 bases, leaving 8 bases between the germline ends. This CDR3 is 12 amino acids long. CDR1 is LNHDA, CDR2 SQIVND, per germline (reference sequence). In DNA form, the CDR3 reads TGTGCCAGTACCCAGGGTAATCAGCCCCAGCATTTT. Translated, it gives CASTQGNQPQHF. The complete variable domain, with remaining parts taken from reference TRBV19 and TRBJ1-5, reads DGGITQSPKYLFRKEGQNVTLSCEQNLNHDAMYWYRQDPGQGLRLIYYSQIVNDFQKGDIAEGYSVSREKKESFPLTVTSAQKNPTAFYLCASTQGNQPQHFGDGTRLSIL.

The rearrangement joins TRBV29-1 to TRBJ2-1; 8 bases map to TRBD1. CDR1 is SQVTM, CDR2 ANQGSEA, per germline. The CDR3 spans 11 residues. V shed 7 bases and J 6 bases; nucleotides not matched to a gene: 2. The CDR3 nucleotides are TGCAGCGGGACAGGGCCCAATGAGCAGTTCTTC. Translating gives CSGTGPNEQFF.

This chain links TRBV10-3 with TRBJ2-7, with D possibly matching TRBD1 (6 bases). Trimming removed 10 bases from V and 7 bases from J, with 11 bases in between. The CDR3 totals 10 residues. Looked up from germline, CDR1 is ENHRY and CDR2 is SYGVKD. CDR3 protein: CANRAGEQYF. CDR3 nucleotides: TGTGCCAACAGGGCAGGAGAGCAGTACTTC.

The chain couples TRBV6-5 to TRBJ2-2; tentative D call: TRBD2 (7 bases). From germline, CDR1 is MNHEY and CDR2 SVGAGI. V lost 6 bases, J lost 5 bases, and 16 bases lay in between. The CDR3 is 15 residues long. CDR3 residues: CASSPPRGATGELFF. DNA of the CDR3: TGTGCCAGCAGCCCACCCCGGGGGGCGACCGGGGAGCTGTTTTTT.

This rearrangement joins TRBV19 to TRBJ2-1; no reliable D call. The V end lost 7 bases, the J end lost 0 bases, and 13 bases lay between the germline ends. This CDR3 spans 15 amino acids. Germline assignment: CDR1 LNHDA and CDR2 SQIVND (reference sequence). This CDR3 is CASTSADSSYNEQFF. DNA of the CDR3: TGTGCCAGTACCTCGGCGGATAGCTCCTACAATGAGCAGTTCTTC.

The chain combines TRBV5-4 with TRBJ1-3; D is uncertain. Germline values: CDR1 SGHNT, CDR2 YYREEE (reference sequence). The CDR3 loop spans 18 amino acids. With 3 bases removed from V and 0 bases from J, the gap between germline ends came to 19 bases. DNA for the CDR3: TGTGCCAGCAGCTCTTCCCCTTCTGCGATAGCCTCTGGAAACACCATATATTTT. Translated, it gives CASSSSPSAIASGNTIYF.

This clone turned up a few times. This chain uses TRBV6-1 with TRBJ1-3; 7 positions agree with TRBD1. J lost 3 bases, V lost 4 bases, and 9 bases had no gene match. Germline CDR1 reads MNHNS; CDR2 reads SASEGT. This CDR3 has 16 amino acids. Written as DNA, the CDR3 is TGTGCCAGCAGTGGCTTGGGGACAGCTATTGGAAACACCATATATTTT. Residues: CASSGLGTAIGNTIYF.

This clone was seen only once. The J gene is TRBJ2-4, the V gene TRBV4-3, with D possibly called TRBD1 or TRBD2 (5 bases each). Deletions cut 1 base from V and 1 base from J, with 8 bases between. This CDR3 comprises 15 residues. In germline, CDR1 is LGHNA, CDR2 YSLEER. The CDR3 coding sequence is TGCGCCAGCAGCCAAGTCGGGGCGGCCAAAAACATTCAGTACTTC. Translation: CASSQVGAAKNIQYF.